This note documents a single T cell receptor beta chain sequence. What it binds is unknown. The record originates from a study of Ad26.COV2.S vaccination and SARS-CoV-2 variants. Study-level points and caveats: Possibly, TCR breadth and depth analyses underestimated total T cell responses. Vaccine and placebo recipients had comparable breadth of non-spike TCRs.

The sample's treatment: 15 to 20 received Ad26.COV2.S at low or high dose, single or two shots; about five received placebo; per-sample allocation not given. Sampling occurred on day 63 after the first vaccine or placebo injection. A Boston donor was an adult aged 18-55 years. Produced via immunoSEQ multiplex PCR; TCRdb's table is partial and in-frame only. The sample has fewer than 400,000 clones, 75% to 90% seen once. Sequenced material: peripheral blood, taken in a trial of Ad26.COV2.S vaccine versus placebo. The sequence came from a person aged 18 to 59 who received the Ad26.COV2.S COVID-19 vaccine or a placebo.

The CDR3 DNA sequence: TGTGCCAGCAGCCACGCCGGACAGGCTTACACCGGGGAGCTGTTTTTT. Its protein is CASSHAGQAYTGELFF. V usage is TRBV3-1 (or the pseudogene TRBV3-2) and J usage is TRBJ2-2, with TRBD1 matching 7 bases. The CDR3 totals 16 residues. Germline CDR1 is LGHDT and CDR2 is YNNKEL (reference sequence). The V segment lost 3 bases and the J segment 3 bases; nucleotides outside the gene matches: 7.